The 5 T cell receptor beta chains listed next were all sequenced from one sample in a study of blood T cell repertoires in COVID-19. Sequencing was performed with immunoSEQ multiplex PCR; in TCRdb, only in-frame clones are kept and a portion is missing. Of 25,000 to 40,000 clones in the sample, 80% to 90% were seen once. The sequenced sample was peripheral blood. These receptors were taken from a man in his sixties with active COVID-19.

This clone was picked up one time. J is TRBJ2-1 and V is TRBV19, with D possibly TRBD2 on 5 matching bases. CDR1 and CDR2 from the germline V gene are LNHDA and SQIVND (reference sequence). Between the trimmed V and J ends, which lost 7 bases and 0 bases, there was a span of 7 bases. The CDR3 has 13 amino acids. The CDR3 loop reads CASTGFSYNEQFF. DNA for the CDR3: TGTGCCAGTACGGGGTTCTCCTACAATGAGCAGTTCTTC.

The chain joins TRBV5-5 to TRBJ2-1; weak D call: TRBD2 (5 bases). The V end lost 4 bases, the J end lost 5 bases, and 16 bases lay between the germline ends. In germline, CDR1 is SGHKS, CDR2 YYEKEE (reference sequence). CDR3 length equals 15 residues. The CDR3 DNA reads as TGTGCCAGCAGCCTCCAAGGACTGGCGAACAATGAGCAGTTCTTC. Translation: CASSLQGLANNEQFF. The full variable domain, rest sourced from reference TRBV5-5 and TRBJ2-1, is DAGVTQSPTHLIKTRGQQVTLRCSPISGHKSVSWYQQVLGQGPQFIFQYYEKEERGRGNFPDRFSARQFPNYSSELNVNALLLGDSALYLCASSLQGLANNEQFFGPGTRLTVL.

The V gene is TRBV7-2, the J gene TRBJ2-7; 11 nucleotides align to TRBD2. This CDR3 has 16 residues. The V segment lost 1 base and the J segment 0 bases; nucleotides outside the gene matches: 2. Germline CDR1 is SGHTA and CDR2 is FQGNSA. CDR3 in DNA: TGTGCCAGCAGCTTAGGACTAGCGGGGAGCTCCTACGAGCAGTACTTC. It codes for CASSLGLAGSSYEQYF.

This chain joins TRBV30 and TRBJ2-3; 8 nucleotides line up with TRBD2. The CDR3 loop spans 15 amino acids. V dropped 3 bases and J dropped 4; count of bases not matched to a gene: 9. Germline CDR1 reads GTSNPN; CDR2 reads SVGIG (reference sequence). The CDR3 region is CAWRLGAGEADTQYF. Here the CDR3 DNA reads TGTGCCTGGAGGCTCGGAGCGGGAGAGGCAGATACGCAGTATTTT.

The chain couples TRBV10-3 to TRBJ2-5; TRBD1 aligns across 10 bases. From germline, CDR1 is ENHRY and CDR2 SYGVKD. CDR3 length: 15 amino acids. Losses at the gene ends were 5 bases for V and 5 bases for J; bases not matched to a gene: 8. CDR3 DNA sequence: TGTGCCATCAGTCAGGTCCGGGGACAGGGGGAGACCCAGTACTTC. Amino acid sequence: CAISQVRGQGETQYF.